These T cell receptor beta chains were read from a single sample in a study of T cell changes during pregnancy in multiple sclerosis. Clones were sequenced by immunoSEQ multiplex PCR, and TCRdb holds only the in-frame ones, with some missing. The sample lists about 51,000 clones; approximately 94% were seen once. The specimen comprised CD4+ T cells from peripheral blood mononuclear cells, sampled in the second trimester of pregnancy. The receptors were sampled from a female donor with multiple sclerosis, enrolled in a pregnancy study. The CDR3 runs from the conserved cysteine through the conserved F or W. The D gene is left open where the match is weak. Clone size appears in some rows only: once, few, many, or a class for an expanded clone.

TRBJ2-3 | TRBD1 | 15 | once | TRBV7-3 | CASSPRDRSTDTQYF | TGTGCCAGCAGCCCCCGGGACAGGAGCACAGATACGCAGTATTTT
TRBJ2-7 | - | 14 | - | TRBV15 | CATSREGSGYEQYF | TGTGCCACCAGCAGAGAGGGCAGCGGTTACGAGCAGTACTTC
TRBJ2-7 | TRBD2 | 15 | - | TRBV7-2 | CASSLRGGRVYEQYF | TGTGCCAGCAGCCTACGGGGGGGACGTGTCTACGAGCAGTACTTC
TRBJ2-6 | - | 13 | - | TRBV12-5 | CASGNSGANVLTF | TGTGCTAGTGGCAACTCTGGGGCCAACGTCCTGACTTTC
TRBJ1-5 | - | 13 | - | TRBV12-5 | CASGSGDYQPQHF | TGTGCTAGTGGGTCGGGGGACTATCAGCCCCAGCATTTT
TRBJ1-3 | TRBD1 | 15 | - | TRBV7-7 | CASSPLTGVGNTIYF | TGTGCCAGCAGCCCGCTGACAGGGGTAGGAAACACCATATATTTT
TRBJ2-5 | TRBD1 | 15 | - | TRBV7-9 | CASSDSRGPWETQYF | TGTGCCAGCAGCGACAGCAGGGGGCCTTGGGAGACCCAGTACTTC
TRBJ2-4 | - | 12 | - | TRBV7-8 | CASSIQGNIQYF | TGTGCCAGCAGCATACAGGGAAACATTCAGTACTTC
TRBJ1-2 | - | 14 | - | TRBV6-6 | CASRQGQGLYGYTF | TGTGCCAGCAGACAAGGGCAGGGGCTATATGGCTACACCTTC
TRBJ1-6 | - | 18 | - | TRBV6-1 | CASSEVGVRGSTNSPLHF | TGTGCCAGCAGTGAAGTTGGAGTACGAGGGTCAACAAATTCACCCCTCCACTTT
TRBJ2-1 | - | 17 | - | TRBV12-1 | CASSPSSKRFSYNEQFF | TGTGCCAGCAGCCCCTCGTCCAAGCGGTTCTCCTACAATGAGCAGTTCTTC
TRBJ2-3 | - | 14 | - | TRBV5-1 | CASSRTSGADTQYF | TGCGCCAGCAGCAGAACTAGTGGTGCAGATACGCAGTATTTT
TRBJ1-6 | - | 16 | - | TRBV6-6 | CASSYSSPNYNSPLHF | TGTGCCAGCAGTTACTCGAGTCCCAATTATAATTCACCCCTCCACTTT
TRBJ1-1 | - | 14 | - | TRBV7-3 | CASTKGLGVPEAFF | TGTGCCAGCACGAAGGGACTTGGGGTGCCTGAAGCTTTCTTT
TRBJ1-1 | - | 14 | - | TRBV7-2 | CASSPRWGESEAFF | TGTGCCAGCAGCCCCAGATGGGGGGAATCTGAAGCTTTCTTT
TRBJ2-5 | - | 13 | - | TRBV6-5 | CASSIDRSETQYF | TGTGCCAGCAGCATCGACAGGTCAGAGACCCAGTACTTC
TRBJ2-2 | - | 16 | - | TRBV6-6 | CASSLEGGPNTGELFF | TGTGCCAGCAGCCTAGAGGGTGGCCCGAACACCGGGGAGCTGTTTTTT
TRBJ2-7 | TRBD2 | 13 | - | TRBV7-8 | CASSLAGVYEQYF | TGTGCCAGCAGTCTCGCGGGGGTTTACGAGCAGTACTTC
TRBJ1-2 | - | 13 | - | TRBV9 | CASSQTGRYGYTF | TGTGCCAGCAGCCAGACAGGCCGGTATGGCTACACCTTC
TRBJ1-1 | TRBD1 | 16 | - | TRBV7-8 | CASSPSGTAMNTEAFF | TGTGCCAGCAGCCCATCCGGGACAGCCATGAACACTGAAGCTTTCTTT
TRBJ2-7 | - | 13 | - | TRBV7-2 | CASSLLVSYEQYF | TGTGCCAGCAGCTTACTAGTAAGCTACGAGCAGTACTTC
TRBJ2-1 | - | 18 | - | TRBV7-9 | CASSLAGEAVWGYNEQFF | TGTGCCAGCAGCTTAGCAGGGGAGGCTGTATGGGGCTACAATGAGCAGTTCTTC
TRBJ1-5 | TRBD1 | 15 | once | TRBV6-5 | CASKMSGTGGLPQHF | TGTGCCAGCAAAATGTCCGGGACAGGGGGCCTGCCCCAGCATTTT
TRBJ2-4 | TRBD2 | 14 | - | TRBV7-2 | CASSFSLAANIQYF | TGTGCCAGCAGCTTCAGTCTAGCGGCTAACATTCAGTACTTC